These T cell receptor beta chains were read from a single sample in a study of PD-1 blockade in classical Hodgkin lymphoma. Data came from immunoSEQ multiplex PCR; TCRdb stores just in-frame clones and leaves some out. The table lists about 28,000 clones, roughly 70% of them singletons, with around 26% in the top ten. Sample: peripheral blood mononuclear cells (PBMCs), taken before the second cycle of nivolumab. Receptors were obtained from a human donor with classical Hodgkin lymphoma. CDR3s include the opening cysteine and the closing phenylalanine or tryptophan. A D gene is named only where the DNA matches it firmly. Size values are once, few and many counts, or a class for expanded clones, and some rows have none.

>-|TRBV7-3|TRBJ2-3|-
CASSSFPGVSTDTQYF
TGTGCCAGCAGCTCTTTTCCGGGAGTTTCGACAGATACGCAGTATTTT
>TRBD2|TRBV30|TRBJ2-7|-
CAWSVPPPGLAGGHEQYF
TGTGCCTGGAGTGTACCCCCGCCGGGACTAGCGGGAGGTCACGAGCAGTACTTC
>-|TRBV6-6|TRBJ1-3|-
CASSVGGTQGNTIYF
TGTGCCAGCAGTGTTGGCGGGACACAGGGAAACACCATATATTTT
>-|TRBV7-2|TRBJ1-1|-
CASSLVKKSGVNTEAFF
TGTGCCAGCAGCTTAGTTAAAAAATCAGGGGTCAACACTGAAGCTTTCTTT
>-|TRBV7-9|TRBJ2-7|-
CASSLGVGIREQYF
TGTGCCAGCAGCTTGGGCGTCGGGATACGCGAGCAGTACTTC
>-|TRBV5-6|TRBJ1-3|-
CASSPAAGNTIYF
TGTGCCAGCAGCCCCGCGGCGGGAAACACCATATATTTT
>-|TRBV6-1|TRBJ2-6|-
CASTGRVSGANVLTF
TGTGCCAGCACCGGAAGGGTATCTGGGGCCAACGTCCTGACTTTC
>-|TRBV6-4|TRBJ2-1|-
CASSDSVYNEQFF
TGTGCCAGCAGTGACTCCGTCTACAATGAGCAGTTCTTC
>-|TRBV19|TRBJ2-1|few
CASSILGTAVEQFF
TGTGCCAGTAGTATCTTGGGGACTGCTGTTGAGCAGTTCTTC
>-|TRBV5-1|TRBJ2-1|-
CASSLAMNNVGQFF
TGCGCCAGCAGCTTGGCCATGAACAACGTCGGGCAGTTCTTC
>-|TRBV5-1|TRBJ2-2|-
CASSLGPGLAGELFF
TGCGCCAGCAGCTTGGGTCCAGGGCTGGCCGGGGAGCTGTTTTTT
>TRBD2|TRBV28|TRBJ2-2|-
CASTLGGAVGELFF
TGTGCCAGCACCCTCGGGGGGGCAGTCGGGGAGCTGTTTTTT
>-|TRBV2|TRBJ1-1|-
CASRLSIGNTEAFF
TGTGCCAGCAGACTAAGTATTGGGAACACTGAAGCTTTCTTT
>-|TRBV28|TRBJ1-5|-
CASSFDAGGLGQPQHF
TGTGCCAGCAGTTTTGACGCGGGGGGGCTAGGTCAGCCCCAGCATTTT
>-|TRBV30|TRBJ2-5|-
CAWSVGTPWGTQYF
TGTGCCTGGAGCGTCGGGACACCCTGGGGGACCCAGTACTTC
>TRBD1|TRBV5-4|TRBJ2-2|few
CASSLQGADTGELFF
TGTGCCAGCAGCTTGCAGGGGGCGGACACCGGGGAGCTGTTTTTT
>TRBD2|TRBV4-2|TRBJ2-6|-
CASSQIFSGMLGGANVLTF
TGTGCCAGCAGCCAAATATTTAGCGGGATGCTAGGTGGGGCCAACGTCCTGACTTTC
>-|TRBV6-1|TRBJ1-4|few
CASSEWWQPNEKLFF
TGTGCCAGCAGTGAATGGTGGCAGCCTAATGAAAAACTGTTTTTT
>-|TRBV7-5|TRBJ2-7|-
CASSLSRGEQYF
TGTGCCAGCAGTCTTAGTCGGGGCGAGCAGTACTTC
>TRBD2|TRBV7-2|TRBJ2-6|-
CASSFNAGGSSGANVLTF
TGTGCCAGCAGCTTTAACGCGGGAGGTAGCTCTGGGGCCAACGTCCTGACTTTC
>-|TRBV27|TRBJ2-6|-
CASTGFSGANVLTF
TGTGCCAGTACAGGTTTCTCTGGGGCCAACGTCCTGACTTTC
>TRBD2|TRBV28|TRBJ2-7|-
CASSFISGRDYEQYF
TGTGCCAGCAGTTTCATAAGCGGGAGGGACTACGAGCAGTACTTC
>-|TRBV5-6|TRBJ1-2|few
CASSKGPKGHGYTF
TGTGCCTCAAGTAAGGGACCCAAAGGCCATGGCTACACCTTC
>-|TRBV10-1|TRBJ2-1|-
CANLVLGSSYNEQFF
TGCGCCAATCTAGTTCTGGGTAGCTCCTACAATGAGCAGTTCTTC
>TRBD1|TRBV6-5|TRBJ2-1|-
CASSAGTAYNEQFF
TGTGCCAGCAGTGCCGGGACAGCTTACAATGAGCAGTTCTTC
>-|TRBV19|TRBJ1-2|-
CASSLLLNYGYTF
TGTGCCAGTAGTCTCCTCCTGAACTATGGCTACACCTTC
>TRBD2|TRBV5-8|TRBJ2-3|few
CASSLGGGPDTQYF
TGTGCCAGCAGCTTGGGGGGAGGGCCCGATACGCAGTATTTT
>-|TRBV19|TRBJ1-2|-
CASSILAGDYGYTF
TGTGCCAGTAGTATTCTCGCAGGGGACTATGGCTACACCTTC
>TRBD2|TRBV14|TRBJ2-7|-
CASSRGLAGGQYF
TGTGCCAGCAGCCGGGGACTAGCGGGAGGGCAGTACTTC
>TRBD1|TRBV6-5|TRBJ1-2|-
CASRPLQGAGYTF
TGTGCCAGCAGACCTCTCCAGGGGGCAGGCTACACCTTC
>-|TRBV6-1|TRBJ1-5|-
CASREYGGLNQPQHF
TGTGCCAGCAGAGAGTACGGGGGGCTAAATCAGCCCCAGCATTTT
>-|TRBV6-1|TRBJ1-5|-
CASSEPGRSLGNQPQHF
TGTGCCAGCAGTGAACCGGGCAGGTCGCTGGGCAATCAGCCCCAGCATTTT
>-|TRBV7-6|TRBJ2-5|-
CASSLGHSGTLRETQYF
TGTGCCAGCAGCTTAGGTCATTCAGGGACCTTGAGGGAGACCCAGTACTTC
>-|TRBV19|TRBJ1-4|few
CASSFKGNKLFF
TGTGCCAGTAGTTTCAAGGGGAATAAACTGTTTTTT
>TRBD2|TRBV10-1|TRBJ2-1|-
CASSETSGGFYNEQFF
TGCGCCAGCAGTGAGACATCGGGAGGGTTTTACAATGAGCAGTTCTTC
>-|TRBV10-3|TRBJ1-4|-
CAISEGGNYDEKLFF
TGTGCCATCAGTGAGGGGGGCAACTATGATGAAAAACTGTTTTTT
>TRBD1|TRBV10-3|TRBJ2-1|few
CAISELTGGNGLGGNEQFF
TGTGCCATCAGTGAGTTGACAGGGGGAAACGGACTAGGGGGTAATGAGCAGTTCTTC